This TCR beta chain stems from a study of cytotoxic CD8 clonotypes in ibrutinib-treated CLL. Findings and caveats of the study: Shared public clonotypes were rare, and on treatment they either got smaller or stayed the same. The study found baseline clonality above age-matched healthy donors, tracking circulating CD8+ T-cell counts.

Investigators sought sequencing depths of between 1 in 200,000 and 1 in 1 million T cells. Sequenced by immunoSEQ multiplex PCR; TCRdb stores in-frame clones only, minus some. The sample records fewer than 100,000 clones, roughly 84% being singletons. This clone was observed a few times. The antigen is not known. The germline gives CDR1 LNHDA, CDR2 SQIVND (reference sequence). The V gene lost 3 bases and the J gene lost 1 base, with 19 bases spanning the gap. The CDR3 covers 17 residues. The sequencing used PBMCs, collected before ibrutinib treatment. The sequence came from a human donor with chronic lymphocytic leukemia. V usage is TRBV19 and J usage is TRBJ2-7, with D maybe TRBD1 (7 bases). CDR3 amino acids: CASSIRSAAGQSYEQYF. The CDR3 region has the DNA TGTGCCAGTAGTATTCGGTCCGCCGCGGGACAGTCCTACGAGCAGTACTTC.